The source of this TCR beta chain is a study of blood T cell repertoires in COVID-19. Across the whole study: The United States, Italy and Spain supplied acute and convalescent COVID-19 samples. From T cells, B-cell-depleted T cells, or PBMCs came the material, which was cDNA or gDNA.

How the authors handled the data: Reference gene primer amplification in the assay estimated nucleated cell counts. The repertoire was sequenced with immunoSEQ multiplex PCR; TCRdb's copy has only in-frame clones and lacks some. Clone size and V and J calls were adopted from that table, with D and trimming inferred from the DNA. The repertoire holds around 130,000 clones, with around 80% as singletons. The V gene's germline CDR1 is MDHEN and CDR2 SYDVKM. The CDR3 totals 12 residues. The chain has TRBV28 and TRBJ2-7, with 7 bases matching TRBD2. The receptor comes from a man aged 55 to 70 with active or convalescent COVID-19. Sample: peripheral blood. CDR3: CALGGSTDEQYF. The CDR3, as DNA: TGTGCTTTAGGCGGGAGTACGGACGAGCAGTACTTC.